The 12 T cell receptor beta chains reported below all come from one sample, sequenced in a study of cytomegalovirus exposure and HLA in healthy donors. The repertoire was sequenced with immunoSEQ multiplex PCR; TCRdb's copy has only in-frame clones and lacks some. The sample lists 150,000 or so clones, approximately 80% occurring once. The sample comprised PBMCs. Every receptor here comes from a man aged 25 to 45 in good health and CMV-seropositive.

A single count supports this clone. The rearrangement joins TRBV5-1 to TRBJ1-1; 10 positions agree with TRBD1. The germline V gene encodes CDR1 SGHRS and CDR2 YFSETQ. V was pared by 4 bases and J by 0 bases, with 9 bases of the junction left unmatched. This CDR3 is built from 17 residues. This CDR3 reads CASSRDRGFQMNTEAFF. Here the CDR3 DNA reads TGCGCCAGCAGCCGGGACAGGGGCTTCCAAATGAACACTGAAGCTTTCTTT.

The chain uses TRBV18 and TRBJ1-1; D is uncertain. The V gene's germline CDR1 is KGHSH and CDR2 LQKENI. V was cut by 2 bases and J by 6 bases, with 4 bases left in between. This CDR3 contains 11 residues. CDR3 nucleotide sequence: TGTGCCAGCTCACCAGGAGCTGAAGCTTTCTTT. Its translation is CASSPGAEAFF.

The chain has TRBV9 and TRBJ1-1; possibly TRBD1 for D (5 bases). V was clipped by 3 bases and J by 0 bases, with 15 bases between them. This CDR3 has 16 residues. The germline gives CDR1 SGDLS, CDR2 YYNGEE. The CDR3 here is CASSANPRQLNTEAFF. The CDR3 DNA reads TGTGCCAGCAGCGCAAATCCCCGACAGTTGAACACTGAAGCTTTCTTT.

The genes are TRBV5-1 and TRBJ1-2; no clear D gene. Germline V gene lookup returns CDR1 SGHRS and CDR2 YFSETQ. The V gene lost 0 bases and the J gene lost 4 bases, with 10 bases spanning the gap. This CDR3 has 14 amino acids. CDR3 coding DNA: TGCGCCAGCAGCTTGGCCCAGGAGGGCTATGGCTACACCTTC. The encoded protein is CASSLAQEGYGYTF.

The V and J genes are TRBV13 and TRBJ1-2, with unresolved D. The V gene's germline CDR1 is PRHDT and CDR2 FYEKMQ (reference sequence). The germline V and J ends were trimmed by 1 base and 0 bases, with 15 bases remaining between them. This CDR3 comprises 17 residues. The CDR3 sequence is CASSLEVGFTANYGYTF. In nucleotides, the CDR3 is TGTGCCAGCAGCTTAGAAGTCGGCTTTACAGCTAACTATGGCTACACCTTC. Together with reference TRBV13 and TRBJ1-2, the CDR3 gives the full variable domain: AAGVIQSPRHLIKEKRETATLKCYPIPRHDTVYWYQQGPGQDPQFLISFYEKMQSDKGSIPDRFSAQQFSDYHSELNMSSLELGDSALYFCASSLEVGFTANYGYTFGSGTRLTVV.

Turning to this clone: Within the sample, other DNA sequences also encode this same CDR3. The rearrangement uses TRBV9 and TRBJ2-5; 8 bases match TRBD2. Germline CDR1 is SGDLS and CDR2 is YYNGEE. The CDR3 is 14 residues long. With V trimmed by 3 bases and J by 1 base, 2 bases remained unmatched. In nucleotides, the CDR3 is TGTGCCAGCAGCGGAGGACTAGCCCAAGAGACCCAGTACTTC. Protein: CASSGGLAQETQYF.

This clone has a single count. CDR3 in amino acids: CASSAPDSGLQETQYF. The CDR3 coding sequence is TGTGCCAGCAGCGCCCCGGACTCGGGACTACAAGAGACCCAGTACTTC. V usage is TRBV9 and J usage is TRBJ2-5, with 7 positions matching TRBD2. Germline lookup yields CDR1 SGDLS and CDR2 YYNGEE. The length of the CDR3 is 16 residues. Trimming cost V 3 bases and J 2 bases; bases outside gene matches: 10.

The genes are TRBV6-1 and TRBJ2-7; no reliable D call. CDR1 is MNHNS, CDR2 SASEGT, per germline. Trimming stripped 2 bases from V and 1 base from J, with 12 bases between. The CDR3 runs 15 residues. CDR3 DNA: TGTGCCAGCAGTGAACCTGTTCGGTCTTCCTACGAGCAGTACTTC. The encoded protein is CASSEPVRSSYEQYF.

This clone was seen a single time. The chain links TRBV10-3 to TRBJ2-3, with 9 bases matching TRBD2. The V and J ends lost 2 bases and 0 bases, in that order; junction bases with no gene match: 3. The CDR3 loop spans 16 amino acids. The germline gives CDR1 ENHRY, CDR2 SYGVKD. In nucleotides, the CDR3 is TGTGCCATCAGTGAGGGGACTAGCCATAGCACAGATACGCAGTATTTT. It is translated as CAISEGTSHSTDTQYF.

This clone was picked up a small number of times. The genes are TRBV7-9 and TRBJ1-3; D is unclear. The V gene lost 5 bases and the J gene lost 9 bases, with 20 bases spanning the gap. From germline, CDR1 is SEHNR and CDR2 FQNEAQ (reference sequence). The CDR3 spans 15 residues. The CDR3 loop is CASSPERAPEGTIYF. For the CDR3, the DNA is TGTGCCAGCAGCCCAGAGCGGGCCCCGGAGGGCACCATATATTTT.

The CDR3, as DNA: TGTGCTAGTGGCCGACAGCCCAGCTCCTACAATGAGCAGTTCTTC. It specifies CASGRQPSSYNEQFF. V usage is TRBV12-5 and J usage is TRBJ2-1; possibly TRBD1 for D (5 bases). The germline V gene encodes CDR1 LGHNT and CDR2 FRNRAP. Trimming cost V 6 bases and J 0 bases, with 12 bases left between them. The CDR3 loop spans 15 amino acids. Full variable domain (rest looked up from reference TRBV12-5 and TRBJ2-1): DARVTQTPRHKVTEMGQEVTMRCQPILGHNTVFWYRQTMMQGLELLAYFRNRAPLDDSGMPKDRFSAEMPDATLATLKIQPSEPRDSAVYFCASGRQPSSYNEQFFGPGTRLTVL.

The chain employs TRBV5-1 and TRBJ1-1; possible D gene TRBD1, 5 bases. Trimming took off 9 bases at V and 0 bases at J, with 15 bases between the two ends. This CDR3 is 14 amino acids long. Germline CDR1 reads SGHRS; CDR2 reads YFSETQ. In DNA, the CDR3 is TGCGCCACCTCCTTGGCAGGGATGAACACTGAAGCTTTCTTT. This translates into CATSLAGMNTEAFF.